A single sample is the source of the 10 T cell receptor beta chains below, sequenced in a study of blood T cell repertoires in COVID-19 (dated by TCRdb to the early 2020s). Libraries were built with the immunoSEQ multiplex PCR assay. As stored in TCRdb, this immuneACCESS dataset retains in-frame rearrangements with V and J assigned. A fraction of the clones does not appear; measured against another copy, unresolved V genes explain less than half of the discrepancy, and the remainder lacks a known reason. The sample data list some 80,000 clones, and 80% to 95% of these were observed just once. Clones ranked in the top ten supply 2% to 3% of the sample. The sequencing sample was made of peripheral blood. The receptors were gathered from a man between 45 and 60 years old with COVID-19, enrolled during active disease.

The J gene is TRBJ2-5, the V gene TRBV3-1 (or the pseudogene TRBV3-2); TRBD2 matches at 15 bases. The CDR3 extends over 19 amino acids. V shed 3 bases and J 2 bases; nucleotides not matched to a gene: 10. Germline V CDR1 and CDR2: LGHDT, YNNKEL (reference sequence). This CDR3 reads CASSQDVPGLAGGQETQYF. CDR3 sequence (DNA): TGTGCCAGCAGCCAGGACGTCCCGGGACTAGCGGGGGGTCAAGAGACCCAGTACTTC.

This chain links TRBV6-1 with TRBJ2-7; TRBD2 matches 9 bases. Germline CDR1 reads MNHNS; CDR2 reads SASEGT. CDR3 length: 15 residues. V was clipped by 2 bases and J by 0 bases; unmatched bases: 2. Here the CDR3 reads CASSEMGLASYEQYF. For the CDR3, the DNA is TGTGCCAGCAGTGAAATGGGACTAGCCTCCTACGAGCAGTACTTC.

V and J are TRBV15 and TRBJ2-3; 8 nucleotides match TRBD2. The length of the CDR3 is 16 residues. Trimming took 3 bases from V and 0 from J; bases not matched to a gene: 5. CDR1 LNHNV and CDR2 YYDKDF come from the germline V gene (reference sequence). CDR3 residues: CATSSGRVLSTDTQYF. CDR3 sequence (DNA): TGTGCCACCAGCAGCGGGAGGGTTTTGAGCACAGATACGCAGTATTTT.

CDR3 protein: CASSLEGQPTDTQYF. The CDR3, as DNA: TGTGCCAGCAGCTTGGAGGGACAGCCCACAGATACGCAGTATTTT. V is TRBV13 and J is TRBJ2-3, with TRBD1 as a possible D gene (7 bases). V gave up 3 bases and J gave up 2 bases, with 12 bases separating them. The length of the CDR3 is 15 residues. In germline, CDR1 is PRHDT, CDR2 FYEKMQ (reference sequence).

Worth noting for this clone: A junction end diverges from the germline sequence, so it may reflect a read error. V usage is TRBV3-1 (or the pseudogene TRBV3-2) and J usage is TRBJ2-1; 15 bases fit TRBD2. CDR1 and CDR2 from the germline V gene are LGHDT and YNNKEL (reference sequence). This CDR3 has 14 amino acids. CDR3 coding DNA: TGTGCCAGCAGTCCTCCGGGACTAGCGGGAGGAGGGATCTTC. This sequence encodes CASSPPGLAGGGIF.

The genes are TRBV5-4 and TRBJ2-5; a weak D match, TRBD2 (5 bases). Germline lookup yields CDR1 SGHNT and CDR2 YYREEE (reference sequence). V lost 2 bases to trimming and J lost 2 bases, with 13 bases between them. The CDR3 length is 15 residues. The CDR3 DNA sequence: TGTGCCAGCAGCTTTCCAGGATCGGGGCAAGAGACCCAGTACTTC. This gives the protein CASSFPGSGQETQYF.

The chain couples TRBV7-2 to TRBJ2-2; possible D gene TRBD1, 5 bases. CDR1 is SGHTA, CDR2 FQGNSA, per germline. The ends were cut back, 5 bases at V and 6 bases at J, with 10 bases in the middle. The length of the CDR3 is 13 residues. CDR3 in DNA: TGTGCCAGCAGCCCCCGACAGTCCGGGGAGCTGTTTTTT. Its protein product is CASSPRQSGELFF.

This clone occurred once. The V gene is TRBV2, the J gene TRBJ2-7; tentatively, D is TRBD2 (5 bases). Trimming cost V 7 bases and J 5 bases, with 15 bases left between them. Germline V CDR1 and CDR2: SNHLY, FYNNEI. The CDR3 is 13 residues long. The CDR3 DNA reads TGTGCCAGCACCACGATGAGGGAAAACGAGCAGTACTTC. It yields the protein CASTTMRENEQYF.

This clone has a single count. This chain joins TRBV18 and TRBJ2-5, with D perhaps TRBD2 (6 bases). CDR3 length: 13 residues. Trimming cost V 0 bases and J 4 bases, with 6 bases left between them. Germline assignment: CDR1 KGHSH and CDR2 LQKENI. The CDR3 DNA is TGTGCCAGCTCACCACCGGGGGGAGAGACCCAGTACTTC. Encoded protein: CASSPPGGETQYF.

DNA for the CDR3: TGTGCCAGCAGTTATTACGGACAGGGGAGCACTGAAGCTTTCTTT. Protein sequence: CASSYYGQGSTEAFF. This chain uses TRBV6-6 with TRBJ1-1, with 9 bases matching TRBD1. Germline V lookup: CDR1 MNHNY, CDR2 SVGAGI (reference sequence). The CDR3 totals 15 residues. Trimming at V came to 3 bases and at J to 4 bases, leaving 6 bases not matched to a gene.